This T cell receptor beta chain appears in the sequencing data of a study of graft-versus-host responses after intestinal transplantation. Study summary: Each recipient received a multivisceral, liver-intestinal, or isolated intestinal graft.

Regarding this clone: Its specificity is unknown.

Trimming removed 2 bases from V and 1 base from J; junction bases left unmatched: 2. Germline V gene sequence: CDR1 MNHEY, CDR2 SVGAGI. The CDR3 length is 15 residues. Some clones are missing from TCRdb's copy, which holds only in-frame ones; the method was immunoSEQ multiplex PCR. The table lists tens of thousands of clones, 80% to 95% of them singletons, with 2% to 2.5% in the top ten. Whole-study results and caveats: Ileal or blood samples showed some GvH clones first, and such clones were also found in recipient marrow. Researchers found peak circulating GvH clone levels linked to early post-transplant HvG declines.

The chain recombines TRBV6-5 with TRBJ2-4; 7 positions match TRBD1. Sequenced material: unstimulated CD4+ T cells sorted from spleen or lymph node cells, taken before transplant. The receptor was isolated from a human donor who was the organ donor for an intestinal transplant. The CDR3 bases are TGTGCCAGCAGTTACCAGGGACAGGCCAAAAACATTCAGTACTTC. Its protein is CASSYQGQAKNIQYF.